The entry below describes one T cell receptor (beta chain). The data belong to a study of blood T cell repertoires in COVID-19. Libraries were prepared by immunoSEQ multiplex PCR; TCRdb keeps only in-frame clonotypes and omits some of them. The sample yields about 55,000 clones, around nine tenths seen once. The germline CDR1 and CDR2 sequences are DFQATT and SNEGSKA (reference sequence). The length of the CDR3 is 13 residues. The J segment lost 7 bases and the V segment lost 3 bases, leaving 5 bases of the junction unmatched. The chain couples TRBV20-1 to TRBJ1-4; 7 bases map to TRBD1. Sequencing used peripheral blood. This TCR derives from a man of 80 years or more with acute or convalescent COVID-19. The CDR3 DNA is TGCAGTGCTAGTAAGGGGGCTAGTGAAAAACTGTTTTTT. The encoded protein is CSASKGASEKLFF.